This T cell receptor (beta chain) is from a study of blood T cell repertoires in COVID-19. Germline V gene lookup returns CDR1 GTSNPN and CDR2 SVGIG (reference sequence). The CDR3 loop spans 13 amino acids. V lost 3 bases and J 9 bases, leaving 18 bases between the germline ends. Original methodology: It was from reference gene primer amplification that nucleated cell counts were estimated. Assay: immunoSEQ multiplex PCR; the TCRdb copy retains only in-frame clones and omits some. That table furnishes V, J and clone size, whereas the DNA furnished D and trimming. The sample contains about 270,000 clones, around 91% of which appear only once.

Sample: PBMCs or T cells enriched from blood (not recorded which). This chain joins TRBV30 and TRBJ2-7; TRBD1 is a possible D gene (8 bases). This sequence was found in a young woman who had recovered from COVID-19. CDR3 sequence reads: CAWSTGGVRSQYF. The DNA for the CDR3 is TGTGCCTGGAGCACAGGGGGGGTGCGGTCGCAGTACTTC.